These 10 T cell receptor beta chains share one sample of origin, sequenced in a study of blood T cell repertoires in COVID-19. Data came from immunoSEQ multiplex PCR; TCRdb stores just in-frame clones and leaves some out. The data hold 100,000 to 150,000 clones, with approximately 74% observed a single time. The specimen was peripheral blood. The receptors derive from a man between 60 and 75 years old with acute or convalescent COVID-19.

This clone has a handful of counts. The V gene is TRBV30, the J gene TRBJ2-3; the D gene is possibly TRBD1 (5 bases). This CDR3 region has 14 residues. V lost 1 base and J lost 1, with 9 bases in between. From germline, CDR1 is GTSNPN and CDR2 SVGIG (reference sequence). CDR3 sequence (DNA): TGTGCCTGGAGTGGCGACAGTGGCACAGATACGCAGTATTTT. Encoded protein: CAWSGDSGTDTQYF.

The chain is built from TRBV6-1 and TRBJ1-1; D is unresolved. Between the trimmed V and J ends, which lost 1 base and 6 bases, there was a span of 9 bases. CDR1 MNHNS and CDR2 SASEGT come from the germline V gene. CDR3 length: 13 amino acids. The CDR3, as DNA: TGTGCCAGCAGTGAAGTCCCCCAGTCTGAAGCTTTCTTT. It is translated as CASSEVPQSEAFF.

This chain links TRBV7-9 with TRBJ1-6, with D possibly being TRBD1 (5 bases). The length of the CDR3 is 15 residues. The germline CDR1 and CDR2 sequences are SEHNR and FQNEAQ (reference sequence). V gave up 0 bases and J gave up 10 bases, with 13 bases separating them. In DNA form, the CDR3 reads TGTGCCAGCAGCTTAGCGCTTGCGGGGCGATCACCCCTCCACTTT. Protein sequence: CASSLALAGRSPLHF. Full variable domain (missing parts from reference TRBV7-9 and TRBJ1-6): DTGVSQNPRHKITKRGQNVTFRCDPISEHNRLYWYRQTLGQGPEFLTYFQNEAQLEKSRLLSDRFSAERPKGSFSTLEIQRTEQGDSAMYLCASSLALAGRSPLHFGNGTRLTVT.

CDR3 amino acids: CASSRYGGVTDTQYF. The DNA of the CDR3 is TGCGCCAGCAGCCGGTACGGGGGGGTAACAGATACGCAGTATTTT. The genes are TRBV5-1 and TRBJ2-3; TRBD2 agrees at 8 bases. V was pared by 4 bases and J by 3 bases, with 7 bases of the junction left unmatched. The CDR3 covers 15 residues. Per the germline V gene, CDR1 is SGHRS and CDR2 is YFSETQ.

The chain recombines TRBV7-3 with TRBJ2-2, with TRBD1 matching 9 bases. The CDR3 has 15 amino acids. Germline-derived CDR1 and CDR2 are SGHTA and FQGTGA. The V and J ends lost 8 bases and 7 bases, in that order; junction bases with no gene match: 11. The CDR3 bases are TGTGCCAGCCGGGTGGAACAGGGGGCAATCGGGGAGCTGTTTTTT. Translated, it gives CASRVEQGAIGELFF.

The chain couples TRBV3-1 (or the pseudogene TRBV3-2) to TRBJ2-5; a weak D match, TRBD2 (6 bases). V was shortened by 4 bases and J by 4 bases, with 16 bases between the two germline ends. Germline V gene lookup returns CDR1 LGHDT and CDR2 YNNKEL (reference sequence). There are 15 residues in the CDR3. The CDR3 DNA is TGTGCCAGCAGCCCAACGGAGGGTAGGGGAGAGACCCAGTACTTC. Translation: CASSPTEGRGETQYF.

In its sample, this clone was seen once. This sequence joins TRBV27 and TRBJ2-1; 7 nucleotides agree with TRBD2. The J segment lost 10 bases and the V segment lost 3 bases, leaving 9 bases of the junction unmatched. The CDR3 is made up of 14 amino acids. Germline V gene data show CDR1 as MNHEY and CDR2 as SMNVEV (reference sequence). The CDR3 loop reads CASSFLAGVGEQFF. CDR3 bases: TGTGCCAGCAGTTTCCTGGCGGGAGTTGGGGAGCAGTTCTTC.

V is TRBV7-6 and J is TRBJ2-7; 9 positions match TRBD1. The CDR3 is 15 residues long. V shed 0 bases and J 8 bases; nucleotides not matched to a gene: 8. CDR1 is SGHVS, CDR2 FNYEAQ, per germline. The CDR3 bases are TGTGCCAGCAGCTTAGCCCCGGGACAGGGTTACCAGCAGTACTTC. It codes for CASSLAPGQGYQQYF.

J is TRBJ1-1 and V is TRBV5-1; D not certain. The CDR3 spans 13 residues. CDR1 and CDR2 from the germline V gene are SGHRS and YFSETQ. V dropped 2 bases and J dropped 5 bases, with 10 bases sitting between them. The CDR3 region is CASSFSEQTEAFF. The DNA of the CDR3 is TGCGCCAGCAGCTTTTCCGAACAGACTGAAGCTTTCTTT.

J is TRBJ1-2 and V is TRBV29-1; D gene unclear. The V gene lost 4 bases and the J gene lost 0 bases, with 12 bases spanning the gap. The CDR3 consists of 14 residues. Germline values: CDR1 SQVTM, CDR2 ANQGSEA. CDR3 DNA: TGCAGCGTTGTAGATCTGTCCGCTAACTATGGCTACACCTTC. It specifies CSVVDLSANYGYTF.